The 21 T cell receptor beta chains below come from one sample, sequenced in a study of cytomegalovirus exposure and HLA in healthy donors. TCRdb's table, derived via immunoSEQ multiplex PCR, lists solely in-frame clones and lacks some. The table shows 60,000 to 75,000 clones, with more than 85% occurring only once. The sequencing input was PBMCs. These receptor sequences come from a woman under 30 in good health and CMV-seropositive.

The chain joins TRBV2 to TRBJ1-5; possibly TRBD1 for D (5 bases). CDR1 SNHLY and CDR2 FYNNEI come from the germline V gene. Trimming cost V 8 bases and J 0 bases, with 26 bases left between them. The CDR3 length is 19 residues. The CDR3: CASGYSRGGEGYSNQPQHF. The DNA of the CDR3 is TGTGCCAGCGGCTATAGTAGGGGAGGAGAGGGTTATAGCAATCAGCCCCAGCATTTT.

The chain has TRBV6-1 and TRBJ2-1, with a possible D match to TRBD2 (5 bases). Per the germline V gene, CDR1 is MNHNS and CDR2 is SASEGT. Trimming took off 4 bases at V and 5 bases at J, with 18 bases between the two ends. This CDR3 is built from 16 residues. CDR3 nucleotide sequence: TGTGCCAGCAGTGTCCGGAGGACCGCAAGCAACAATGAGCAGTTCTTC. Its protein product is CASSVRRTASNNEQFF.

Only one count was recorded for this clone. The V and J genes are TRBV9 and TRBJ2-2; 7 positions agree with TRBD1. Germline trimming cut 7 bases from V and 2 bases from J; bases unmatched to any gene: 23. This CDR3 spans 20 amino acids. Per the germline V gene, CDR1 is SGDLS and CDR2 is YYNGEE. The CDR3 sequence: CASFPSWPRFRGSNTGELFF. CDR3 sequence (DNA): TGTGCCAGCTTTCCCTCCTGGCCGAGGTTCAGGGGGTCCAACACCGGGGAGCTGTTTTTT. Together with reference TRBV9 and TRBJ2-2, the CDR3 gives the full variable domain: DSGVTQTPKHLITATGQRVTLRCSPRSGDLSVYWYQQSLDQGLQFLIQYYNGEERAKGNILERFSAQQFPDLHSELNLSSLELGDSALYFCASFPSWPRFRGSNTGELFFGEGSRLTVL.

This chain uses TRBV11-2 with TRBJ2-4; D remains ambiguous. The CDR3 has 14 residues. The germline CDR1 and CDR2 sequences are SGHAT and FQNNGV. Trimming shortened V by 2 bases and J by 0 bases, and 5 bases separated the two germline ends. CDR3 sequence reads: CASSLPLAKNIQYF. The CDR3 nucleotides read TGTGCCAGCAGCTTACCCCTAGCCAAAAACATTCAGTACTTC.

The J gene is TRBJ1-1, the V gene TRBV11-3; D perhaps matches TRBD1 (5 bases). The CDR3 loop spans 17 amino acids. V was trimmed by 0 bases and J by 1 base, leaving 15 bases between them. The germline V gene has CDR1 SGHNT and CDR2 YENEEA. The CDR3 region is CASSLDAGLRANTEAFF. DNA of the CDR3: TGTGCCAGCAGCTTAGATGCGGGACTCCGGGCGAACACTGAAGCTTTCTTT.

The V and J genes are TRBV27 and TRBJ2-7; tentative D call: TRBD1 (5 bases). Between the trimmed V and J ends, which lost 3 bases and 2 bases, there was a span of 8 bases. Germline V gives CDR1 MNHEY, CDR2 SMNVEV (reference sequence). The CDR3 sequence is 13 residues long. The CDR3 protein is CASSFGRAYEQYF. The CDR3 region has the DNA TGTGCCAGCAGTTTTGGCAGGGCCTACGAGCAGTACTTC.

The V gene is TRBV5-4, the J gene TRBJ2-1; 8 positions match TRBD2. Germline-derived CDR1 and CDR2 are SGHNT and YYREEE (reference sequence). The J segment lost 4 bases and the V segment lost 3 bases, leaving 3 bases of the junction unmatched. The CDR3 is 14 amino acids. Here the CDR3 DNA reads TGTGCCAGCAGCTCGGGGGGGGGTTACAATGAGCAGTTCTTC. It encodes CASSSGGGYNEQFF.

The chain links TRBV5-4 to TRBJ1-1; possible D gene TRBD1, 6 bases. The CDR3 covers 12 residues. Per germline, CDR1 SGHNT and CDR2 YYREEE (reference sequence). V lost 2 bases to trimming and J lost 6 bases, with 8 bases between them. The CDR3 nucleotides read TGTGCCAGCAGCTTACCAGGGGCTGAAGCTTTCTTT. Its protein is CASSLPGAEAFF.

CDR3 residues: CSIRGVYEQYF. CDR3 in DNA: TGCAGTATAAGAGGCGTCTACGAGCAGTACTTC. This sequence joins TRBV20-1 and TRBJ2-7, with unresolved D. The CDR3 covers 11 residues. Deletions cut 8 bases from V and 3 bases from J, with 11 bases between. Germline V gene data show CDR1 as DFQATT and CDR2 as SNEGSKA (reference sequence).

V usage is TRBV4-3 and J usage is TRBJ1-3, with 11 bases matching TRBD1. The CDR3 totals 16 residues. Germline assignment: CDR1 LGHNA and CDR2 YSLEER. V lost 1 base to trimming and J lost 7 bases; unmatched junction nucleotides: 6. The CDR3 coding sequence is TGCGCCAGCAGCCAAGGTGCCGGGACAGGGGGGAACACCATATATTTT. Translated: CASSQGAGTGGNTIYF.

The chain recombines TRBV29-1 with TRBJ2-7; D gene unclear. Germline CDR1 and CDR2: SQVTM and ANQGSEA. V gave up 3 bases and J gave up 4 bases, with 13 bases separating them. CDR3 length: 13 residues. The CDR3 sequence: CSVEAYSPYEQYF. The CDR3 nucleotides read TGCAGCGTTGAGGCGTACAGTCCTTACGAGCAGTACTTC.

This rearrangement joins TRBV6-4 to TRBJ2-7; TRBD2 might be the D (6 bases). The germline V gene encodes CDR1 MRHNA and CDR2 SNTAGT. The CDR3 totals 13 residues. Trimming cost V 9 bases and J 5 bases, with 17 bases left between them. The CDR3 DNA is TGTGCCAGGGAGGGGATGGTGAAAGACGAGCAGTACTTC. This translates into CAREGMVKDEQYF.

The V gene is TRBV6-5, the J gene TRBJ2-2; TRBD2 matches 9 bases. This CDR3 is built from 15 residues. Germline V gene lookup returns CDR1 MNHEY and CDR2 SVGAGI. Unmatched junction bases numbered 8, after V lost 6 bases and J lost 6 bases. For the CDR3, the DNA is TGTGCCAGCAGCCTGATGATAGCGGGAGCCGGGGAGCTGTTTTTT. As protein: CASSLMIAGAGELFF.

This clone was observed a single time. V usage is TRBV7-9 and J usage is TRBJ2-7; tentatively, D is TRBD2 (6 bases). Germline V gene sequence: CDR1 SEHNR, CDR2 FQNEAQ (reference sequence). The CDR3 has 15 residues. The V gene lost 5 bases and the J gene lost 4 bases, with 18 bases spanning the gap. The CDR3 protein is CASSQRTGLLYEQYF. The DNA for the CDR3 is TGTGCCAGCAGCCAGAGGACGGGACTTCTATACGAGCAGTACTTC.

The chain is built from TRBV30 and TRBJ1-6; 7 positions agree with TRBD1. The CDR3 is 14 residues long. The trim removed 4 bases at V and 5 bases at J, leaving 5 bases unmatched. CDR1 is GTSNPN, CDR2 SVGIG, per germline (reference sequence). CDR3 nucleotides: TGTGCCTGGACAGAGGGACAGCATAATTCACCCCTCCACTTT. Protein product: CAWTEGQHNSPLHF. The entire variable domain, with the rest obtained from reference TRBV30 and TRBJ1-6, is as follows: SQTIHQWPATLVQPVGSPLSLECTVEGTSNPNLYWYRQAAGRGLQLLFYSVGIGQISSEVPQNLSASRPQDRQFILSSKKLLLSDSGFYLCAWTEGQHNSPLHFGNGTRLTVT.

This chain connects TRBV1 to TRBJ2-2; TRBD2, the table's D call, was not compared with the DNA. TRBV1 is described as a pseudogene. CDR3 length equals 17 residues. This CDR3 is CTSSRELAGGNTGELFF. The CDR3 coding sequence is TGCACCAGCAGCCGCGAACTAGCGGGAGGCAACACCGGGGAGCTGTTTTTT.

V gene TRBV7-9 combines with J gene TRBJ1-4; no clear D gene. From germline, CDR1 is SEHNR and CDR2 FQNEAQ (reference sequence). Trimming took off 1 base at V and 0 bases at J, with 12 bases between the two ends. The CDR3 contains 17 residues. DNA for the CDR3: TGTGCCAGCAGCTTAGTGTTTGAGCTTGCAACTAATGAAAAACTGTTTTTT. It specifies CASSLVFELATNEKLFF.

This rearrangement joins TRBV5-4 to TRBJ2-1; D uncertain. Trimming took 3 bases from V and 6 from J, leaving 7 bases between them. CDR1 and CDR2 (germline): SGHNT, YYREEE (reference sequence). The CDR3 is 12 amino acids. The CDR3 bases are TGTGCCAGCAGCTCTAAAACCAATGAGCAGTTCTTC. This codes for CASSSKTNEQFF.

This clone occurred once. The CDR3 here is CASSHGSGRYNEQFF. As DNA, the CDR3 is TGTGCCAGCAGTCATGGTAGCGGGAGGTATAATGAGCAGTTCTTC. This chain connects TRBV6-6 to TRBJ2-1; 10 bases are a match to TRBD2. The CDR3 covers 15 residues. The ends lost 5 bases at V and 7 bases at J; junction bases unmatched: 8. Germline CDR1 and CDR2: MNHNY and SVGAGI (reference sequence).

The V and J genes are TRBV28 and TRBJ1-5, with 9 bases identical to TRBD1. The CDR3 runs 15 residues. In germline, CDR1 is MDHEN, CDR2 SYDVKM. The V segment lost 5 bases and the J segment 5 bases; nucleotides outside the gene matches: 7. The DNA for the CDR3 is TGTGCCAGCAGTGCCTGGGACAGGGAGGATCAGCCCCAGCATTTT. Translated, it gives CASSAWDREDQPQHF.

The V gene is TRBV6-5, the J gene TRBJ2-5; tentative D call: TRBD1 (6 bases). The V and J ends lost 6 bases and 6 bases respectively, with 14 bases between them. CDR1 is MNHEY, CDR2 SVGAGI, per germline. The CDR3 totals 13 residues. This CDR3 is CASSPNRVKTQYF. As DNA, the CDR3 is TGTGCCAGCAGCCCCAACAGGGTCAAGACCCAGTACTTC.